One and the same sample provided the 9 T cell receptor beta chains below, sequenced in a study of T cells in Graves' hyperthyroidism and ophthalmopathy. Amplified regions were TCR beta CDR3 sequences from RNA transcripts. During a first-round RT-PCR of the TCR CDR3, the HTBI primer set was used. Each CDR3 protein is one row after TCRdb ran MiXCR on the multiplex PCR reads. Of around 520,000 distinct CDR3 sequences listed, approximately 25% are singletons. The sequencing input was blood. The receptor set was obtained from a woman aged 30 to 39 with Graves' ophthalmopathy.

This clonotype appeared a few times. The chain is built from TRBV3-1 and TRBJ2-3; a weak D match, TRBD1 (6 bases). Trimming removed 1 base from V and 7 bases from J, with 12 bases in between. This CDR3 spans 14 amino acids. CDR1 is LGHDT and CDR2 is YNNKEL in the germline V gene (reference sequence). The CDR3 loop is CASSQGLGGYTQYF. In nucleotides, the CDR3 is TGTGCCAGCAGCCAAGGCTTAGGGGGATATACGCAGTATTTT.

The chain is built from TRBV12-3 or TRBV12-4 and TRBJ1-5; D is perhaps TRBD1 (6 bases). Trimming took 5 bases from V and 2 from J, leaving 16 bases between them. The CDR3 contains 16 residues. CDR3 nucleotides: TGTGCCAGCAGTCCTACCGGGACATTAGGCAATCAGCCCCAGCATTTT. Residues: CASSPTGTLGNQPQHF.

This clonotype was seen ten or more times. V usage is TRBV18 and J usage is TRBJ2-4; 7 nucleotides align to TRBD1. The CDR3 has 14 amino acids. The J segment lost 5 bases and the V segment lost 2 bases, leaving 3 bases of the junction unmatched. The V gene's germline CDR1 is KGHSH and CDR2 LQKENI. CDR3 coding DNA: TGTGCCAGCTCACCAAGTCAGGGGGAAAACATTCAGTACTTC. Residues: CASSPSQGENIQYF.

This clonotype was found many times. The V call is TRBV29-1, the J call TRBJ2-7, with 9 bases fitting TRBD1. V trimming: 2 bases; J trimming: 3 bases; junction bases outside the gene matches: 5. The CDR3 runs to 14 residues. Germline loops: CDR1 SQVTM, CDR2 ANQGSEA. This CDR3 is CSVEKGTGSYEQYF. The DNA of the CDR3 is TGCAGCGTTGAAAAGGGGACAGGGAGCTACGAGCAGTACTTC.

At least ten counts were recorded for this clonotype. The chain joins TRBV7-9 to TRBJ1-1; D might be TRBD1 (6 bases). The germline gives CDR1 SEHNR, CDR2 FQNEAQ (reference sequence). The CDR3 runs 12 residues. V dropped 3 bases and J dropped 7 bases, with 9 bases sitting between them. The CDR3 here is CASSFGGGEAFF. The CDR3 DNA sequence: TGTGCCAGCAGCTTCGGAGGGGGTGAAGCTTTCTTT.

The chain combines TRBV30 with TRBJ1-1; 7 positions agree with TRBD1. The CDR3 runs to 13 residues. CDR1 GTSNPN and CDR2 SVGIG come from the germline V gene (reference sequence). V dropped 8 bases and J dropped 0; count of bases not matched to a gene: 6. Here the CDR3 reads CAQGQEMNTEAFF. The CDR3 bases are TGTGCCCAAGGACAGGAGATGAACACTGAAGCTTTCTTT.

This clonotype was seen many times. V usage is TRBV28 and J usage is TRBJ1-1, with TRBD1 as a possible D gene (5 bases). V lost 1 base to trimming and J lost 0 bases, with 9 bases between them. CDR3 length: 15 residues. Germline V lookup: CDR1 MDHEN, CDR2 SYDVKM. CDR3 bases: TGTGCCAGCAGTTTATTAGGGGAGCTGAACACTGAAGCTTTCTTT. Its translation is CASSLLGELNTEAFF.

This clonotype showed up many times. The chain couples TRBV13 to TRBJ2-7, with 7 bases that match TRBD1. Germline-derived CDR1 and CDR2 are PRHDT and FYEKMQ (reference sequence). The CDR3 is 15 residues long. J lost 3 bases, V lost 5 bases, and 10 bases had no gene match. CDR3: CASSERQGRSYEQYF. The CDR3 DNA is TGTGCCAGCAGCGAACGACAGGGACGGAGCTACGAGCAGTACTTC.

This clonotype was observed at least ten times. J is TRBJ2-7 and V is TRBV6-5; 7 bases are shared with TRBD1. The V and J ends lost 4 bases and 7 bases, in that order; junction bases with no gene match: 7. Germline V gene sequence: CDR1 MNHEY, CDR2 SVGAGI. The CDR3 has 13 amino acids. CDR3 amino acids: CASSFGQAWEQYF. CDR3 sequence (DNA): TGTGCCAGCAGTTTCGGACAGGCGTGGGAGCAGTACTTC.